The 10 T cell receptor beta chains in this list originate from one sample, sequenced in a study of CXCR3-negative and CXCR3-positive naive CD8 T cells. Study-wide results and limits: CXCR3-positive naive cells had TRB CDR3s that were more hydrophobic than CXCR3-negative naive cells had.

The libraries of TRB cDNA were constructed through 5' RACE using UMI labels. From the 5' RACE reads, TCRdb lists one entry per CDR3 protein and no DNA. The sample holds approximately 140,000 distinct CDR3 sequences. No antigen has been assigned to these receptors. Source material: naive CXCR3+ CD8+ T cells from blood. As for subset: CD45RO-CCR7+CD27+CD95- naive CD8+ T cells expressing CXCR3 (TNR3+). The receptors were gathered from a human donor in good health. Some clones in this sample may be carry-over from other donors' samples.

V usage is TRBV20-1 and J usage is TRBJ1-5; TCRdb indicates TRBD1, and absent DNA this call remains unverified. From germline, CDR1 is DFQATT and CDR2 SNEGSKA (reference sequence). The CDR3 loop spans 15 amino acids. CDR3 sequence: CSARGAEYSNQPQHF.

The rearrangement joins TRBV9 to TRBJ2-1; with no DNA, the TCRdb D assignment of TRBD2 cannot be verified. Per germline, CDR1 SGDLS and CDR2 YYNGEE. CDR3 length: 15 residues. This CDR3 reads CASSDPSGNGNEQFF. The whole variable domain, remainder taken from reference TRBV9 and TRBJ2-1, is DSGVTQTPKHLITATGQRVTLRCSPRSGDLSVYWYQQSLDQGLQFLIQYYNGEERAKGNILERFSAQQFPDLHSELNLSSLELGDSALYFCASSDPSGNGNEQFFGPGTRLTVL.

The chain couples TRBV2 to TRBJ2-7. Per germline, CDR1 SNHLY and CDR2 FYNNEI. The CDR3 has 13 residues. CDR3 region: CASSERVGDEQYF.

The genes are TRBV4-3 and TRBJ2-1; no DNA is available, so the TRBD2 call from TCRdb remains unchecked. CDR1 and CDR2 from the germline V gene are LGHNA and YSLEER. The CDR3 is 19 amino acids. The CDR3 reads CASSQDRGTSGATNNEQFF.

The CDR3 sequence is CASKGTGIGLAGGSPSTDTQYF. The chain carries TRBV12-3 or TRBV12-4 and TRBJ2-3; TCRdb proposes TRBD2, but this gene call is untestable without DNA. The CDR3 is made up of 22 amino acids.

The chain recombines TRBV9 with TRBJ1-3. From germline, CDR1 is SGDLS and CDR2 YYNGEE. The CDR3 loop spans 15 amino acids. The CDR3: CASSPPKFSGNTIYF.

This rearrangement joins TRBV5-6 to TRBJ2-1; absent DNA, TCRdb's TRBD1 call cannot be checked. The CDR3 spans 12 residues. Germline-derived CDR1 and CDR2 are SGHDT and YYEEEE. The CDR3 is CASSLAGTEQFF.

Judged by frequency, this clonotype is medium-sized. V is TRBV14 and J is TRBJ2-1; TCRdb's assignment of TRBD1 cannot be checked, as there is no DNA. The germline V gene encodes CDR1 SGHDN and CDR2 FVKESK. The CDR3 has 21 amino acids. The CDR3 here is CASSPLGIETGGFTTYNEQFF.

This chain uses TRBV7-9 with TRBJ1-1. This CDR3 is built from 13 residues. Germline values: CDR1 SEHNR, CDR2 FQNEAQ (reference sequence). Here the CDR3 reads CASSLGRWDEAFF.

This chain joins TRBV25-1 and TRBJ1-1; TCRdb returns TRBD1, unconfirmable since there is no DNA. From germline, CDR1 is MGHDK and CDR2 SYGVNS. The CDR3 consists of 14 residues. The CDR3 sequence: CASSEPGTGAEAFF.